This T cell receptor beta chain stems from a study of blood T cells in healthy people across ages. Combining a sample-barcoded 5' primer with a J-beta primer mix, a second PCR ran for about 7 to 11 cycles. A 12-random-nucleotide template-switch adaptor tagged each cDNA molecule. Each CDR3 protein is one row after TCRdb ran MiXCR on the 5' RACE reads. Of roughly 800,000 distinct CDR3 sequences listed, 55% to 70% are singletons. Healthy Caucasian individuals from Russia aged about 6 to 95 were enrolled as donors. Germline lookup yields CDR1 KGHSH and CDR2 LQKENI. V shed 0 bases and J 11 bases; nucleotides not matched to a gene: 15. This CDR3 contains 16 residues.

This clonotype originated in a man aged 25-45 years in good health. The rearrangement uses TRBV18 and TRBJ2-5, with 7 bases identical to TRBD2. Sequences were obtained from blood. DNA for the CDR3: TGTGCCAGCTCACCACCGTCTAGCGGTGTGAGTGTACGGCAGTACTTC. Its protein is CASSPPSSGVSVRQYF. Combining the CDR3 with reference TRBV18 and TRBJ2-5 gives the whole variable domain NAGVMQNPRHLVRRRGQEARLRCSPMKGHSHVYWYRQLPEEGLKFMVYLQKENIIDESGMPKERFSAEFPKEGPSILRIQQVVRGDSAAYFCASSPPSSGVSVRQYFGPGTRLLVL.